Ten or more counts support the clone carrying this T cell receptor beta chain. Both previously described methods and listed TCR primers were employed to make bulk TCR libraries. TCRdb fed the PCR reads into MiXCR, producing one record per CDR3 protein. The profile shows 600,000 to 650,000 distinct CDR3 sequences, just under 20% of them singletons. The data stem from a study of molecular identifiers for immune sequencing clone quantification. Sequenced input: naive CD8+ T cells from blood, with Jurkat cell RNA spiked in. Subset defined: FACS-sorted CD8+CD4-CCR7+CD45RA+ naive T cells. This sequence originates from a human donor in good health. Some libraries in this study had Jurkat cell RNA spiked in.

For the CDR3, the DNA is TGTGCCAGCAGTCCCGAGACGGTGTACCAAGAGACCCAGTACTTC. It specifies CASSPETVYQETQYF. V is TRBV6-2 or TRBV6-3 and J is TRBJ2-5; D remains unclear. V was trimmed by 5 bases and J by 0 bases, leaving 13 bases between them. The V gene's germline CDR1 is MNHEY and CDR2 SVGEGT. The CDR3 runs to 15 residues.